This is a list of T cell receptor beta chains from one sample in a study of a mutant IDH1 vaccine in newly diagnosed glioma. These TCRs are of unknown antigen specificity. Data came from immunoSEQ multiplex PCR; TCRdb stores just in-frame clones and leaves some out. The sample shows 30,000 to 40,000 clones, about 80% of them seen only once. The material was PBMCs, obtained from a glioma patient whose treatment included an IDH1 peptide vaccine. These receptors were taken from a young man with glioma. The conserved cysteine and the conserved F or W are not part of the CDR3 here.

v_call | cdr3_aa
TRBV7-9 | ASSLAAGGLSYEQY
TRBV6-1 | ASSLDRATNEKLF
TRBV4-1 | ASSQVLENTSPDTQY
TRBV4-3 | ASSQLTSGTDTQY
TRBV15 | ATSRGLAEETQY
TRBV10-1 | ASSESVAYEQY
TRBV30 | ACEFGTSGRMAGELF
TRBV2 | ASSDSRGPGTLRGAF
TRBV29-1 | SVEFPEAF
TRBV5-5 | ASSLSQARYNEQF
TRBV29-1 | SVEGETNEKLF
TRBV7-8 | ASSLLVGEDTQY
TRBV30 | AWTAGNEQF
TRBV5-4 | ASSFGGQGVAEQY
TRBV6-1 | ASSEGAWGYT
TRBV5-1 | ASSLGGNTEAF
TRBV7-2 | ASSLSMVTNYGYT
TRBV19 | ASNPLGGASYGYT
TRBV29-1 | SVSGTAGGYGYT
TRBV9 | ASSVESRETQY
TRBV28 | ASRGQGAYSYEQY
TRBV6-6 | ASAGGGRSYNSPLH